The 7 T cell receptor beta chains presented below share a single source sample, sequenced in a study of blood T cell repertoires in COVID-19 (TCRdb year 2020). Receptor amplification or capture employed the immunoSEQ multiplex PCR assay. As stored in TCRdb, this immuneACCESS dataset retains in-frame rearrangements with V and J assigned. A fraction of the clones does not appear; measured against another copy, unresolved V genes explain less than half of the discrepancy, and the remainder lacks a known reason. The sample records about 400,000 clones, more than 85% of which are singletons. Around 4.4% of the sample lies in the top ten. Sequenced sample: peripheral blood. These receptors all come from a woman aged 25 to 45 with acute or convalescent COVID-19.

The chain links TRBV15 to TRBJ2-7; the D is unclear. CDR1 LNHNV and CDR2 YYDKDF come from the germline V gene (reference sequence). The CDR3 length is 12 residues. V gave up 6 bases and J gave up 2 bases, with 8 bases separating them. The CDR3 spells CATRHQTYEQYF. The CDR3 bases are TGTGCCACCAGGCATCAGACCTACGAGCAGTACTTC.

V and J are TRBV6-5 and TRBJ1-1, with TRBD1 identical over 10 bases. The CDR3 runs 15 residues. CDR1 and CDR2 (germline): MNHEY, SVGAGI. V dropped 4 bases and J dropped 5; count of bases not matched to a gene: 7. The chain's CDR3 is CASSWSDRGRTEAFF. In DNA form, the CDR3 reads TGTGCCAGCAGTTGGTCCGACAGGGGGCGGACTGAAGCTTTCTTT.

The rearrangement links TRBV2 to TRBJ2-7; D unclear. The CDR3 totals 10 residues. Germline CDR1 reads SNHLY; CDR2 reads FYNNEI. With 5 bases removed from V and 6 bases from J, the gap between germline ends came to 5 bases. The CDR3 protein is CASSLVEQYF. As DNA, the CDR3 is TGTGCCAGCAGTCTAGTCGAGCAGTACTTC.

The chain carries TRBV2 and TRBJ2-2; no clear D gene. The CDR3 totals 13 residues. CDR1 is SNHLY and CDR2 is FYNNEI in the germline V gene. Trimming left V 1 base short and J 5 bases short, with 5 bases between. Here the CDR3 reads CASSEGLTGELFF. The DNA for the CDR3 is TGTGCCAGCAGTGAAGGGCTGACCGGGGAGCTGTTTTTT.

The genes are TRBV9 and TRBJ2-1, with TRBD2 identical over 11 bases. J lost 0 bases, V lost 4 bases, and 3 bases had no gene match. CDR3 length: 16 amino acids. Germline V CDR1 and CDR2: SGDLS, YYNGEE. The CDR3 spells CASSPSGGTSYNEQFF. The CDR3 nucleotides read TGTGCCAGCAGCCCTAGCGGGGGGACCTCCTACAATGAGCAGTTCTTC.

V is TRBV12-3 or TRBV12-4 and J is TRBJ2-5; TRBD2 matches 7 bases. J was trimmed by 7 bases and V by 6 bases; bases with no gene match: 8. The CDR3 is made up of 13 amino acids. CDR3 sequence reads: CASSPSGVGTQYF. CDR3 in DNA: TGTGCCAGCAGCCCCAGCGGGGTTGGGACCCAGTACTTC.

This clone was observed once. The chain employs TRBV7-8 and TRBJ2-7; 8 nucleotides agree with TRBD1. V lost 1 base to trimming and J lost 6 bases; unmatched junction nucleotides: 14. In germline, CDR1 is SGHVS, CDR2 FQNEAQ. The CDR3 totals 17 residues. The CDR3 loop is CASSLVGRDRSSFEQYF. The CDR3 DNA sequence: TGTGCCAGCAGCTTAGTGGGGCGGGACAGGTCCTCATTCGAGCAGTACTTC.